Given below is one TCR beta chain in context. Its antigen is not yet known. Base qualities are not recorded, but no much larger clone differs from it by a single base. Whole blood was collected in K2EDTA tubes by collaborating institutions according to the institutions' own protocols. For TCRbeta analysis, collaborators shipped samples in one of three forms: frozen whole blood, isolated PBMCs, or DNA extracted from either of those sample types. The germline ends are 13 bases apart after V is trimmed by 8 bases and J by 3 bases. As encoded in the germline V gene, CDR1 is SNHLY while CDR2 is FYNNEI. Counted from cysteine to phenylalanine, this CDR3 has 13 amino acids. CDR3 DNA is the only sequence kept; it has 39 bases, read in frame from the first base. This specimen comes from a study of blood T cell repertoires in COVID-19 (dated by TCRdb to 2018 to 2021). Concerning the study at large: The collaborator samples originated in the United States, Italy and Spain and spanned the acute and convalescent phases of COVID-19. The prospective study material was composed of cDNA or gDNA derived from T cells, B-cell-depleted T cells, or PBMCs. Subjects who had been exposed to COVID-19, were actively infected with it, or had recovered from it provided the deeply sampled blood TCRbeta repertoires that made up the dataset. The repertoires were released in a freely available public database meant as a resource for research on the immune response to SARS-CoV-2. Samples came from the ongoing ImmuneRACE study (first 160 participants) plus 1,254 subjects from 6 global collaborators. Sample metadata almost always included a de-identified subject ID, COVID-19 status, age in years and sex. Where HLA class I and class II types were available, the types were taken from metadata supplied by the sample provider, not from assay-based typing. Paper-wide results and their limitations: The quantity of clinical and demographic metadata differed by source and by participant and was supplied without curation.

TCRbeta CDR3 regions were amplified from genomic DNA by means of the immunoSEQ Assay, a bias-controlled multiplex PCR. Under the source paper's analysis protocol: Within the assay, amplification of reference gene primers was used to estimate how many nucleated cells each sample contained. Sequence reads were collapsed and filtered to measure the absolute abundance of every unique TCRbeta CDR3 rearrangement. For each sample, productive Simpson clonality was calculated as the square root of Simpson's diversity index over productive rearrangements. TCRdb re-hosts the immuneACCESS table, in-frame sequences only. Its copies lack some clones; in the studies checked, an unresolved V gene accounts for under half of them, and the cause for the rest is not known. V and J calls and clone size are given by that table; D and trimming were obtained from the DNA. The sample table shows some 530,000 clones, and 75% to 90% are seen once. The ten largest make up 3.2% of the sample.

The sample consisted of peripheral blood. The TCR originated in a human donor in a cohort sampled during active COVID-19. This chain joins TRBV2 to TRBJ1-2; the D gene is perhaps TRBD1, from 5 matching bases. CDR3 sequence: CASSPKGHYGYTF. The nucleotide sequence reads TGTGCCAGCTCTCCTAAGGGGCACTATGGCTACACCTTC. The full variable domain, with segments outside the CDR3 supplied by the reference TRBV2 and TRBJ1-2 proteins, appears as EPEVTQTPSHQVTQMGQEVILRCVPISNHLYFYWYRQILGQKVEFLVSFYNNEISEKSEIFDDQFSVERPDGSNFTLKIRSTKLEDSAMYFCASSPKGHYGYTFGSGTRLTVV.